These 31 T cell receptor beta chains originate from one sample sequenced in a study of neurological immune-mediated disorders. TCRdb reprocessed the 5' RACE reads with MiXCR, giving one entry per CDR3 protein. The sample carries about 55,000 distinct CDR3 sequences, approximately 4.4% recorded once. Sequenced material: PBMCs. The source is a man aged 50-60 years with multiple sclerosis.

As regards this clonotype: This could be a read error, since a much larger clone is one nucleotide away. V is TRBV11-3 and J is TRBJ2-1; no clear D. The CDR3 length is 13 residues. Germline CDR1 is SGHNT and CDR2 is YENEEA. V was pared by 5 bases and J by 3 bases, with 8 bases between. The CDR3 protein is CASSHKGYNEQFF. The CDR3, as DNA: TGTGCCAGCAGCCACAAGGGCTACAATGAGCAGTTCTTC. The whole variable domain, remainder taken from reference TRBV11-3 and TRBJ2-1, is EAGVVQSPRYKIIEKKQPVAFWCNPISGHNTLYWYLQNLGQGPELLIRYENEEAVDDSQLPKDRFSAERLKGVDSTLKIQPAELGDSAVYLCASSHKGYNEQFFGPGTRLTVL.

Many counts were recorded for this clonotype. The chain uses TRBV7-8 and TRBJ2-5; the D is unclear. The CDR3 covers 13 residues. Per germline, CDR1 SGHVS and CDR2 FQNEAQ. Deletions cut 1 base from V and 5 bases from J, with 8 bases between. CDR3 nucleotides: TGTGCCAGCAGCTTAGGGGGATGGGAGACCCAGTACTTC. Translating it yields CASSLGGWETQYF.

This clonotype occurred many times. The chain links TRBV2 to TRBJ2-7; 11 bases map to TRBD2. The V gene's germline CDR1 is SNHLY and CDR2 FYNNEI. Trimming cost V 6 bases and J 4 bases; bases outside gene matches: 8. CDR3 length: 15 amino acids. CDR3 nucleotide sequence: TGTGCCAGCAGGGAACGTAGCGGGGGGGCTTACGAGCAGTACTTC. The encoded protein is CASRERSGGAYEQYF.

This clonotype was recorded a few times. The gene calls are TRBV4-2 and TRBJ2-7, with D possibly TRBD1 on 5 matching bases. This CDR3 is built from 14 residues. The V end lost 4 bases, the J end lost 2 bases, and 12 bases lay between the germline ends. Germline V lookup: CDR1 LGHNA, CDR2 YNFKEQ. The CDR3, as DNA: TGTGCCAGCAGCCCTAGGGGCGAAACCTACGAGCAGTACTTC. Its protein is CASSPRGETYEQYF.

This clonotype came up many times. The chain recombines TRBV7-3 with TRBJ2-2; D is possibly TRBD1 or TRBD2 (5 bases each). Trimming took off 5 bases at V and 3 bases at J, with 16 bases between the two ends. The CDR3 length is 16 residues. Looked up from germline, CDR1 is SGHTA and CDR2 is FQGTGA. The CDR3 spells CASSPRGTPHTGELFF. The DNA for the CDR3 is TGTGCCAGCAGCCCAAGAGGGACGCCCCACACCGGGGAGCTGTTTTTT. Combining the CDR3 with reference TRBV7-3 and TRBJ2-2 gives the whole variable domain GAGVSQTPSNKVTEKGKYVELRCDPISGHTALYWYRQSLGQGPEFLIYFQGTGAADDSGLPNDRFFAVRPEGSVSTLKIQRTERGDSAVYLCASSPRGTPHTGELFFGEGSRLTVL.

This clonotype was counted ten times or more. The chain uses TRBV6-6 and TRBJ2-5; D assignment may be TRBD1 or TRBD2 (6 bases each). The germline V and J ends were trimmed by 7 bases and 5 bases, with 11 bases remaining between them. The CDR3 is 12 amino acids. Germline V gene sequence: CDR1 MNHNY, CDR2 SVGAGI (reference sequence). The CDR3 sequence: CASTGGMETQYF. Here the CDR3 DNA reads TGTGCCAGCACCGGGGGCATGGAGACCCAGTACTTC.

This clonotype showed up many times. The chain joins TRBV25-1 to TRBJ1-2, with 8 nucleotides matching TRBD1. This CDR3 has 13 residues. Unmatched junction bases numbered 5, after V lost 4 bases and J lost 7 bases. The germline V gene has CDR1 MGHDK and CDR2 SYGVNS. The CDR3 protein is CASSGSGGGGYTF. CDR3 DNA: TGTGCCAGCAGTGGTTCAGGGGGCGGTGGCTACACCTTC.

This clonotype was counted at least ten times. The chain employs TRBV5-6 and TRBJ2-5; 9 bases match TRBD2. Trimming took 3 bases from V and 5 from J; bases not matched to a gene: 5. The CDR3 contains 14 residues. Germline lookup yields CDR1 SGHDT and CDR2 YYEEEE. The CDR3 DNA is TGTGCCAGCAGCTCACAAGCGGGGGGTGAGACCCAGTACTTC. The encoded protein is CASSSQAGGETQYF.

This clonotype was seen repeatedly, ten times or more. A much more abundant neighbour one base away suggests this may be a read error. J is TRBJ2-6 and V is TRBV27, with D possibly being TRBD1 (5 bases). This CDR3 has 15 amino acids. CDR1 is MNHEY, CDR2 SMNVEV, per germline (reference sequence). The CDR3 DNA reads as TGTGCCAGCAGGGCACCGACCTCTGGGGCCAAAGTCCTGACTTTC. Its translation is CASRAPTSGAKVLTF.

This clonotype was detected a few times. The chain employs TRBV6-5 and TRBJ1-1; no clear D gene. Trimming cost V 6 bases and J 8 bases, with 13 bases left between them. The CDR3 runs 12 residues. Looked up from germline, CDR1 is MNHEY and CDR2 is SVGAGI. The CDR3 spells CASRSLVAEAFF. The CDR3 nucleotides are TGTGCCAGCAGATCCTTGGTAGCGGAAGCTTTCTTT.

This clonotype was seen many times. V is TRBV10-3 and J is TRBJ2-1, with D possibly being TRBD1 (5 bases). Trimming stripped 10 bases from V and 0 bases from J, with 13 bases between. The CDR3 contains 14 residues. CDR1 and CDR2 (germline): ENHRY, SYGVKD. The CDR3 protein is CATQQETSYNEQFF. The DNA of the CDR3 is TGTGCCACCCAACAGGAAACCTCCTACAATGAGCAGTTCTTC.

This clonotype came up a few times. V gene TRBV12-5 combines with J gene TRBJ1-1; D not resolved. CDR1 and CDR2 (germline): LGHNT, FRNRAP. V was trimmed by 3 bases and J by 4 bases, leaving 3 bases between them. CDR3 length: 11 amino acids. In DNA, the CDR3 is TGTGCTAGTGGTTTACTCACTGAAGCTTTCTTT. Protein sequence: CASGLLTEAFF.

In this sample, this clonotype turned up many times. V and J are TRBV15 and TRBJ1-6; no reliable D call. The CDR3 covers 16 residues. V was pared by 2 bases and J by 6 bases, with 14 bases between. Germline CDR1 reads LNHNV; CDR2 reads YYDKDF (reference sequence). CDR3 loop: CATSRLPGGINSPLHF. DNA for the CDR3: TGTGCCACCAGCAGACTACCGGGAGGGATTAATTCACCCCTCCACTTT.

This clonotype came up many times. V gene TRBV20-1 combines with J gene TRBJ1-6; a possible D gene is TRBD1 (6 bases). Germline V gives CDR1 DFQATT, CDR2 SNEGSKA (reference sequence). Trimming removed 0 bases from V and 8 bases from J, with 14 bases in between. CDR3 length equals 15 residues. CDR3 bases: TGCAGTGCTAGAGACCCCCAAGGGGGGCATTCACCCCTCCACTTT. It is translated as CSARDPQGGHSPLHF.

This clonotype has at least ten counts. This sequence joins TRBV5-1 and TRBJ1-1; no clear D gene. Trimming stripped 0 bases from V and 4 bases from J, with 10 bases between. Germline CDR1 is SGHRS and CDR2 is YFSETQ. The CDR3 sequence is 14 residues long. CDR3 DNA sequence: TGCGCCAGCAGCTTGGCAGAGGCTCGCACTGAAGCTTTCTTT. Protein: CASSLAEARTEAFF.

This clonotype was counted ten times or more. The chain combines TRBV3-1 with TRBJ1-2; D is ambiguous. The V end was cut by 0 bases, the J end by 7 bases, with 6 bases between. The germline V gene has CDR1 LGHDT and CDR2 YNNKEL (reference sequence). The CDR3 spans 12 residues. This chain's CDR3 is CASSQDMAGYTF. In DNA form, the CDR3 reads TGTGCCAGCAGCCAAGATATGGCTGGCTACACCTTC.

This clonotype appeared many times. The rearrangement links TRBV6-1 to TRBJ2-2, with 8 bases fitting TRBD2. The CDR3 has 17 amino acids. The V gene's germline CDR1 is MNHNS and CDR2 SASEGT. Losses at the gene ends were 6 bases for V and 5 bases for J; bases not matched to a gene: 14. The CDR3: CASRLLAAVGATGELFF. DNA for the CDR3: TGTGCCAGCAGGCTACTAGCGGCTGTGGGGGCAACCGGGGAGCTGTTTTTT.

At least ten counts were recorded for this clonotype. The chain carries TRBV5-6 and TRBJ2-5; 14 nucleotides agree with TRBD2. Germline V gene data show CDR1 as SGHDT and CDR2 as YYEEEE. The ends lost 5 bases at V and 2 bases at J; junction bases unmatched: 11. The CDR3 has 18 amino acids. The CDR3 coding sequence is TGTGCCAGCAGTCCCGGGCAAGGACTAGCGGGGGGTCAAGAGACCCAGTACTTC. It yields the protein CASSPGQGLAGGQETQYF.

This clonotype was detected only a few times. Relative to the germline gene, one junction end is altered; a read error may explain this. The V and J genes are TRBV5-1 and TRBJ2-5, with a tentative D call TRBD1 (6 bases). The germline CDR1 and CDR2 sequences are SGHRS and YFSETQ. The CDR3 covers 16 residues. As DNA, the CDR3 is TGTGCCAGCAGCTTGGAAAGACAGGCCCGCCAAGAGACCCAGTACTTC. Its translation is CASSLERQARQETQYF.

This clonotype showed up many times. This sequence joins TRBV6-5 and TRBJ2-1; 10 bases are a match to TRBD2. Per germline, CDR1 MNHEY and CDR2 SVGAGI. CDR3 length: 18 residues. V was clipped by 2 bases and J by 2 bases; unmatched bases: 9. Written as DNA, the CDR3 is TGTGCCAGCAGTTACCGGGGTAGCGGGGGGCCCGCCTACAATGAGCAGTTCTTC. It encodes CASSYRGSGGPAYNEQFF.

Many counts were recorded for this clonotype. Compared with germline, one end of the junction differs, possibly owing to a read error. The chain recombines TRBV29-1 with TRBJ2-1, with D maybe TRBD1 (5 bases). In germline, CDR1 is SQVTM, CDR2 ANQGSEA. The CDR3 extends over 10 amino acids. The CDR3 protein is CSVDASGPIF. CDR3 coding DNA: TGCAGCGTTGATGCGTCAGGGCCTATCTTC.

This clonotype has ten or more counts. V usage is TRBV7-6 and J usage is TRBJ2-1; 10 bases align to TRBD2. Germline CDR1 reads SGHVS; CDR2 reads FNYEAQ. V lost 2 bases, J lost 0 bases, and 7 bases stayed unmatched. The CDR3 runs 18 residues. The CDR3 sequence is CASSLLAGAPSSYNEQFF. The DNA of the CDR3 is TGTGCCAGCAGCTTACTAGCGGGGGCGCCCAGCTCCTACAATGAGCAGTTCTTC.

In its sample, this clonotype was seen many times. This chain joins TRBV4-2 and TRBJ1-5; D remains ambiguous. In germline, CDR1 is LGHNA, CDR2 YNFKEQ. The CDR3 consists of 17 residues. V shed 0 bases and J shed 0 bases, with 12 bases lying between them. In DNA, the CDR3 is TGTGCCAGCAGCCAAGACGGTCGTAAAGATAGCAATCAGCCCCAGCATTTT. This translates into CASSQDGRKDSNQPQHF.

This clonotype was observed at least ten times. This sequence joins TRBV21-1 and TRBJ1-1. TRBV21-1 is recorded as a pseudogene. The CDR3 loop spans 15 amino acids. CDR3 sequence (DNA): TGTGCCAGCAGCAAAGAGGGAGGGGCAGGGACTGAAGCTTTCTTT. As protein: CASSKEGGAGTEAFF.

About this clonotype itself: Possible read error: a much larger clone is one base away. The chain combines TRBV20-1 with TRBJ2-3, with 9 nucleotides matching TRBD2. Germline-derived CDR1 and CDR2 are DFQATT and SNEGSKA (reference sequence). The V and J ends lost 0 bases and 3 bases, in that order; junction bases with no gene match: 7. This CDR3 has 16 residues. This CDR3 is CSARDGLAGWTDTQYF. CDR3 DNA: TGCAGTGCTAGAGATGGGCTAGCGGGGTGGACAGATACGCAGTATTTT.

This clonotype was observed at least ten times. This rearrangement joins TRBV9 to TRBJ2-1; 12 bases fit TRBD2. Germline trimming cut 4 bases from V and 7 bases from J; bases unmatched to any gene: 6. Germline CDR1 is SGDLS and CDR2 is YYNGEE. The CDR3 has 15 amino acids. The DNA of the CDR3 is TGTGCCAGCAGCCTGGGACTAGCGGGTTTAAATGAGCAGTTCTTC. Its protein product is CASSLGLAGLNEQFF.

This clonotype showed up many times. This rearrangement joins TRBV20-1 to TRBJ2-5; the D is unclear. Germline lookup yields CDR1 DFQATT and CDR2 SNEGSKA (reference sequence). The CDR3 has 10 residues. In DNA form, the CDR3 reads TGCACCACCGCTGGGCGGACCCAGTACTTC. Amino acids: CTTAGRTQYF.

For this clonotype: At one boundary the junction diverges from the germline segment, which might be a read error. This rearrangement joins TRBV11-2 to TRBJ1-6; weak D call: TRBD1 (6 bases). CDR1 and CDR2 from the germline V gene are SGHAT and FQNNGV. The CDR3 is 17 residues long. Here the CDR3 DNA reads TGTGCCAGCAGCCTTACGGGGGGGCGGGGAAGCCTTTCACCCCTCAACTTT. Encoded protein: CASSLTGGRGSLSPLNF.

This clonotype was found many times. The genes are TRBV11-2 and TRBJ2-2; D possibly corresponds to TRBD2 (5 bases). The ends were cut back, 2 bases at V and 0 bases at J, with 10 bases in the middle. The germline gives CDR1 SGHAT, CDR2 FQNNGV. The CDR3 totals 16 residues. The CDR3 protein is CASSLRLEANTGELFF. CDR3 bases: TGTGCCAGCAGCTTACGACTGGAGGCGAACACCGGGGAGCTGTTTTTT.

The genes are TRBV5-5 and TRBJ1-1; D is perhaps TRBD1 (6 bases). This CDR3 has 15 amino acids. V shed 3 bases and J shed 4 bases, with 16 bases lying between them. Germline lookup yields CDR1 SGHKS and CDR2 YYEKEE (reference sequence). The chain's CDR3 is CASSSPRGMGTEAFF. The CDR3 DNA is TGTGCCAGCAGCTCCCCCAGGGGTATGGGCACTGAAGCTTTCTTT.

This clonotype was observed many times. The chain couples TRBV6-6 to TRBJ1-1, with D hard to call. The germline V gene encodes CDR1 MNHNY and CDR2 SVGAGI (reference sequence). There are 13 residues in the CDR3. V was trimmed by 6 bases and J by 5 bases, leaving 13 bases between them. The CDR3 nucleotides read TGTGCCAGCAGCCTGCTTTGGAGTACTGAAGCTTTCTTT. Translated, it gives CASSLLWSTEAFF.